This T cell receptor beta chain was observed in a study of cytomegalovirus exposure and HLA in healthy donors. It was with 60 Vbeta and 13 Jbeta primers that the PCR ran. Method: immunoSEQ multiplex PCR; TCRdb's copy keeps in-frame clones and lacks some. This sample has roughly 150,000 clones, with around 66% found just once. Germline lookup yields CDR1 SGHVS and CDR2 FQNEAQ. The CDR3 spans 14 residues. As to this clone: The junction departs from germline at one end; a sequencing error may be responsible.

The receptor's source is a woman aged 25 to 39 in good health and CMV-seropositive. Sequenced sample: PBMCs. J is TRBJ1-1 and V is TRBV7-8, with 8 nucleotides matching TRBD1. The CDR3 nucleotides read TGTGCCAGCACCTTAGGACAGGGCAACACTGAAGCTTTCTTT. This translates into CASTLGQGNTEAFF.